This T cell receptor (beta chain) was observed in a study of control samples from healthy donors and cancer patients. This clone was detected once. The CDR3 contains 14 residues. The germline CDR1 and CDR2 sequences are SGHNT and YENEEA. The V gene end was trimmed by 4 bases and the J gene end by 1 base; junction bases not matched to a gene: 1. This table comes from immunoSEQ multiplex PCR, and its TCRdb copy is limited to in-frame clones, with some not included. The table has more than 100,000 clones, approximately 89% seen once. The clonotype comes from a man between 18 and 35 years old in good health. Sample: blood. The chain employs TRBV11-3 and TRBJ1-1, with 9 positions matching TRBD1. The CDR3 spells CASSSGQGNTEAFF. CDR3 sequence (DNA): TGTGCCAGCAGCTCGGGACAGGGGAACACTGAAGCTTTCTTT.